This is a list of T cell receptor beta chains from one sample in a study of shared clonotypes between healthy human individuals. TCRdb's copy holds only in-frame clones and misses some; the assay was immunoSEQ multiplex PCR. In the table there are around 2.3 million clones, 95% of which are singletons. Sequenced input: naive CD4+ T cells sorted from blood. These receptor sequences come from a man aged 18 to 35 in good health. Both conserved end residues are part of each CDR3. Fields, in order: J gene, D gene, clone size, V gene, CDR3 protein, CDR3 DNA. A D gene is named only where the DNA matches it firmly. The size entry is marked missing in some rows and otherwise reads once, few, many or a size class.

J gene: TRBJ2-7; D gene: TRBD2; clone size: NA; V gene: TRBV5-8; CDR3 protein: CASSLGLAGSYEQYF; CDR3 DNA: TGTGCCAGCAGCTTGGGACTAGCGGGGTCCTACGAGCAGTACTTC
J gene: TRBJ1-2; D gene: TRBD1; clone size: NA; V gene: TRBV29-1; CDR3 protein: CSVWPDRPYGYTF; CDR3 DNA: TGCAGCGTTTGGCCGGACAGGCCCTATGGCTACACCTTC
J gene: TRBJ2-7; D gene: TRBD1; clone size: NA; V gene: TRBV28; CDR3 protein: CASMPGQGALYEQYF; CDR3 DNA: TGTGCCAGCATGCCGGGACAGGGGGCACTCTACGAGCAGTACTTC
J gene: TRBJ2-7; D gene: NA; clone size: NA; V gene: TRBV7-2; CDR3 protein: CASSPSGTYEQYF; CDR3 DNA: TGTGCCAGCAGCCCGAGTGGGACCTACGAGCAGTACTTC
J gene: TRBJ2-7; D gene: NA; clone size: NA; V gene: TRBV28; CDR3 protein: CASSLSSRGRVSSYEQYF; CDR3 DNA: TGTGCCAGCAGTTTAAGTTCCCGGGGCAGGGTAAGCTCCTACGAGCAGTACTTC
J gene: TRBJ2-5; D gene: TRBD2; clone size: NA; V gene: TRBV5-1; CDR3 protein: CASSEGLAGGQETQYF; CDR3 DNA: TGCGCCAGCAGCGAAGGACTAGCGGGGGGCCAAGAGACCCAGTACTTC
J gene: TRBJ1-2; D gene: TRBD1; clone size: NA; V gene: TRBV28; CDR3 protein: CASRAGQRGYTF; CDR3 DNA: TGTGCCAGCAGGGCGGGACAGCGAGGCTACACCTTC
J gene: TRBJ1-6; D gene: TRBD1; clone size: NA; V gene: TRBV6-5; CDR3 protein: CASSSDRLTNSPLHF; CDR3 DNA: TGTGCCAGCAGTTCGGACAGGCTCACTAATTCACCCCTCCACTTT
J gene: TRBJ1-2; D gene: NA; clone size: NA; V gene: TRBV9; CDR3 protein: CASSVGAEYGYTF; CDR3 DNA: TGTGCCAGCAGCGTAGGGGCAGAGTATGGCTACACCTTC
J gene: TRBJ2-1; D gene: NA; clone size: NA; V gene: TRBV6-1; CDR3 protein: CASGRGPLYNEQFF; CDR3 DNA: TGTGCCAGTGGGCGGGGGCCGCTGTACAATGAGCAGTTCTTC
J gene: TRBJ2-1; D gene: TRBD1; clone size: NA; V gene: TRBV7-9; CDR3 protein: CASSLGDRGKQFF; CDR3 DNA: TGTGCCAGCAGCTTGGGGGACAGGGGAAAGCAGTTCTTC
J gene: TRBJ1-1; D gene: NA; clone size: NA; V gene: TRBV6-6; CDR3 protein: CASSFGGAVEAFF; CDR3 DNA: TGTGCCAGCAGTTTTGGGGGGGCGGTTGAAGCTTTCTTT
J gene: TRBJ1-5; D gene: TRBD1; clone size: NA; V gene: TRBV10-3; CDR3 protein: CATTGGPGDQPQHF; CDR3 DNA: TGTGCCACCACAGGGGGCCCCGGGGATCAGCCCCAGCATTTT
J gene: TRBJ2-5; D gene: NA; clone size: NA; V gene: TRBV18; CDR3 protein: CASSPIGDGTQYF; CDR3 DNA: TGTGCCAGCTCACCAATTGGGGATGGGACCCAGTACTTC
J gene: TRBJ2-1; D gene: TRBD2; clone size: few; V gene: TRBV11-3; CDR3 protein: CASSLGTSGYNEQFF; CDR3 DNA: TGTGCCAGCAGCTTAGGGACTAGCGGCTACAATGAGCAGTTCTTC
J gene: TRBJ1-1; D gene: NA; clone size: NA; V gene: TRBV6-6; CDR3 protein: CASSVGPGYLNTEAFF; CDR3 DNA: TGTGCCAGCAGTGTCGGGCCAGGTTACCTGAACACTGAAGCTTTCTTT
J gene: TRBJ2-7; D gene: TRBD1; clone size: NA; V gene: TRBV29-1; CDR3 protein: CSVLTNPGQGKSYEQYF; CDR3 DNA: TGCAGCGTTCTTACTAATCCGGGACAGGGAAAATCCTACGAGCAGTACTTC
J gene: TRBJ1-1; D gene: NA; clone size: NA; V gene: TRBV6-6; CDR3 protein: CASSYEWGDGFF; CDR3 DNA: TGTGCCAGCAGTTACGAGTGGGGTGACGGTTTCTTT
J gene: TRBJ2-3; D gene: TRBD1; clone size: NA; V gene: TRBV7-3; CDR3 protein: CASSLTTDRGGTDTQYF; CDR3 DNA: TGTGCCAGCAGCTTAACGACCGACAGGGGAGGCACAGATACGCAGTATTTT
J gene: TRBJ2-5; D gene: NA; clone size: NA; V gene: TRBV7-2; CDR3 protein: CASSLVDRQAETQYF; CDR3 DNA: TGTGCCAGCAGCTTAGTGGATAGGCAGGCAGAGACCCAGTACTTC
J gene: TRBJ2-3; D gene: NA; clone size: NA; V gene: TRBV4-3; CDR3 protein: CASSQELAGNTDTQYF; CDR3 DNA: TGCGCCAGCAGCCAAGAATTGGCGGGAAACACAGATACGCAGTATTTT
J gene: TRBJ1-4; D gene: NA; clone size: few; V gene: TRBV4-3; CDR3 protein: CASSRGGVEGEKLFF; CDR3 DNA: TGCGCCAGCAGCCGCGGGGGGGTAGAGGGTGAAAAACTGTTTTTT
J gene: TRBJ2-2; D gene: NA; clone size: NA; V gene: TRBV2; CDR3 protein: CASREGSAGTGELFF; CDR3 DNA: TGTGCCAGCAGGGAGGGATCGGCAGGCACCGGGGAGCTGTTTTTT